A selection of T cell receptor beta chains follows, all from one sample in a study of blood T cell repertoires in COVID-19. Profiling relied on immunoSEQ multiplex PCR, and the TCRdb table lists in-frame clones only, not all of them. The repertoire holds tens of thousands of clones, with 88% as singletons. Sequenced: peripheral blood. The receptors were sampled from a human donor in a cohort sampled during active COVID-19. Both conserved end residues are part of each CDR3. The D gene is left open where the match is weak. Size values are once, few and many counts, or a class for expanded clones, and some rows have none.

j_call v_call d_call clone_size cdr3_nt cdr3_aa
TRBJ2-1 TRBV20-1 TRBD1 - TGCAGTGCTAGTTCGCCGGGACAGGGACCGAATGAGCAGTTCTTC CSASSPGQGPNEQFF
TRBJ2-2 TRBV5-1 - - TGCGCCAGCAGCTTGGACAGAGTGGGGCTGTTTTTT CASSLDRVGLFF
TRBJ2-3 TRBV11-2 - - TGTGCCAGCAGCCTAAAGGATACGCAGTATTTT CASSLKDTQYF
TRBJ2-1 TRBV6-6 - - TGTGCCAGCAGCCCCGCTAACGATGAGCAGTTCTTC CASSPANDEQFF
TRBJ2-5 TRBV3-1/TRBV3-2 TRBD2 - TGTGCCAGCAGCCAAGATCATAGCGGGAGGGTTCAGGGGACCCAGTACTTC CASSQDHSGRVQGTQYF
TRBJ2-1 TRBV7-9 - - TGTGCCAGCAGCTTAGATGGGGCCTTCAATGAGCAGTTCTTC CASSLDGAFNEQFF
TRBJ1-3 TRBV3-1/TRBV3-2 - - TGTGCCAGCAGCCAAGGGGCAGGAGGAAACACCATATATTTT CASSQGAGGNTIYF
TRBJ2-7 TRBV5-1 TRBD2 - TGCGCCAGCAGCCCGCGGAGTAGCGGGGATTCCTACGAGCAGTACTTC CASSPRSSGDSYEQYF
TRBJ1-1 TRBV7-8 - - TGTGCCAGCAGCTTAGCAGACAAATACACTGAAGCTTTCTTT CASSLADKYTEAFF
TRBJ2-1 TRBV10-3 - - TGTGCCATCAGTGAGACTTACAATGAGCAGTTCTTC CAISETYNEQFF
TRBJ1-2 TRBV3-1/TRBV3-2 - - TGTGCCAGCAGCCAAGTACAGGGATATGGCTACACCTTC CASSQVQGYGYTF
TRBJ1-6 TRBV11-2 TRBD1 - TGTGCCAGCAGCTTAGGGACAGGGTATGATTCACCCCTCCACTTT CASSLGTGYDSPLHF
TRBJ2-5 TRBV7-9 TRBD1 - TGTGCCAGCGCACAGGGGGCCCAAGAGACCCAGTACTTC CASAQGAQETQYF
TRBJ2-5 TRBV19 TRBD2 - TGTGCCAGTAGTATAGGCAGCCTAGCGGGGGAAGAGACCCAGTACTTC CASSIGSLAGEETQYF
TRBJ2-1 TRBV25-1 - - TGTGCCAGCAGTGACCCCTCACCGGACTCACCCTACAATGAGCAGTTCTTC CASSDPSPDSPYNEQFF
TRBJ2-7 TRBV12-3/TRBV12-4 - - TGTGCCAGCAGTTTAGGACAGAACGAGCAGTACTTC CASSLGQNEQYF
TRBJ2-2 TRBV19 - - TGTGCCAGTAATCCAGAATTGAACACCGGGGAGCTGTTTTTT CASNPELNTGELFF
TRBJ2-7 TRBV5-5 TRBD1 - TGTGCCAGCAGCCATACGGTACCGGGACAGGGCGCCTACGAGCAGTACTTC CASSHTVPGQGAYEQYF
TRBJ2-1 TRBV5-1 - - TGCGCCAGCAGCTTGGATGCGGCTAACAATGAGCAGTTCTTC CASSLDAANNEQFF
TRBJ1-2 TRBV10-3 - - TGTGCCATCAGTGTTCGGGGAGGCTACACCTTC CAISVRGGYTF
TRBJ1-3 TRBV3-1/TRBV3-2 - - TGTGCCAGCAGCCAAAAGCTCGACAGGAGCTCTGGAAACACCATATATTTT CASSQKLDRSSGNTIYF
TRBJ2-6 TRBV21-1 - - TGTGCCAGCAGCAAAAGCAAACGGAGGTCCTCTGGGGCCAACGTCCTGACTTTC CASSKSKRRSSGANVLTF
TRBJ2-3 TRBV27 TRBD2 - TGTGCCAGCAAGGGACTAGCGGGAGAATTCTTAACAGATACGCAGTATTTT CASKGLAGEFLTDTQYF
TRBJ1-1 TRBV14 - - TGTGCCAGCAGCCATTTTCAGGTTGGGACTGAAGCTTTCTTT CASSHFQVGTEAFF
TRBJ2-7 TRBV7-2 TRBD1 - TGTGCCAGCAGCATAGAAAGGGGGCCCTACGAGCAGTACTTC CASSIERGPYEQYF
TRBJ2-5 TRBV27 TRBD1 once TGTGCCAGCAGCGCAACCCCCCCGCGACAGGGCTCCCGTGTGACCCAGTACTTC CASSATPPRQGSRVTQYF
TRBJ1-2 TRBV5-1 - once TGCGCCAGCAGCACGGACCAGACGGGGAACTATGGCTACACCTTC CASSTDQTGNYGYTF
TRBJ1-3 TRBV7-2 - - TGTGCCAGCAGCTTAGCGCGGGGGGCAACAGGAAACACCATATATTTT CASSLARGATGNTIYF
TRBJ2-5 TRBV6-5 - - TGTGCCAGCTGGACAGAGGTAACGGAGACCCAGTACTTC CASWTEVTETQYF
TRBJ1-1 TRBV3-1/TRBV3-2 TRBD1 - TGTGCCAGCAGCCAAGATATATTCACAGGGGGGTCTGGTGAAGCTTTCTTT CASSQDIFTGGSGEAFF
TRBJ1-3 TRBV5-1 - - TGCGCCAGCAGCAGCGGGGGGGAACGAGGATCCACCATATATTTT CASSSGGERGSTIYF
TRBJ2-2 TRBV29-1 TRBD2 - TGCAGCGTTGGTTCTAGCGGGACCCCCGGGGAGCTGTTTTTT CSVGSSGTPGELFF
TRBJ2-3 TRBV5-1 TRBD1 - TGCGCCAGCAGCTGGGGACAGAGGACTAGCACAGATACGCAGTATTTT CASSWGQRTSTDTQYF
TRBJ1-1 TRBV18 - once TGTGCCAGCTCACCACCGGGGGGGCACGCCACTGAAGCTTTCTTT CASSPPGGHATEAFF
TRBJ1-5 TRBV7-2 - - TGTGCCAGCAGCTTAGCAGCGGAACAGCCCCAGCATTTT CASSLAAEQPQHF
TRBJ2-3 TRBV9 - - TGTGCCAGCAGCGTAGAGCCCCCGGACTTAGCAGATACGCAGTATTTT CASSVEPPDLADTQYF
TRBJ2-5 TRBV7-9 TRBD1 - TGTGCCAGCAGCTACGACAGGGGAGGAGAGACCCAGTACTTC CASSYDRGGETQYF
TRBJ1-5 TRBV5-1 TRBD1 few TGCGCCAGCAGCCCCACAGGGGACCCCAATCAGCCCCAGCATTTT CASSPTGDPNQPQHF
TRBJ2-5 TRBV9 TRBD2 - TGTGCCAGCAGCGTAGGTAGTAGCGGGGGGGCTTCAGTGGAGACCCAGTACTTC CASSVGSSGGASVETQYF
TRBJ1-3 TRBV18 - - TGTGCCAGCTCACCCTCCCCCCCGGGTATGAGAAACACCATATATTTT CASSPSPPGMRNTIYF
TRBJ2-5 TRBV5-6 - - TGTGCCAGCAGCATTGGACGGACAAGAGAGGCCCAGTACTTC CASSIGRTREAQYF
TRBJ2-1 TRBV5-4 - - TGTGCCAGCAGCCCGAGAGGGGGGGTAAACAATGAGCAGTTCTTC CASSPRGGVNNEQFF
TRBJ2-7 TRBV12-3/TRBV12-4 - - TGTGCCAGCAGTTTCGGGTCCTACGAGCAGTACTTC CASSFGSYEQYF
TRBJ2-1 TRBV4-3 TRBD2 - TGCGCCAGCAGCCAAGAACTAGCGGGAGGGCCTGAGCAGTTCTTC CASSQELAGGPEQFF
TRBJ1-3 TRBV28 - - TGTGCCAGCAACCAACAGGGAAACGGAAACACCATATATTTT CASNQQGNGNTIYF
TRBJ2-7 TRBV18 - once TGTGCCAGCTCACCGCCGGTCCTAGCGAACGAGCAGTACTTC CASSPPVLANEQYF
TRBJ2-3 TRBV6-6 - - TGTGCCAGCACTCTAGAGAAGTTAGATACGCAGTATTTT CASTLEKLDTQYF
TRBJ1-1 TRBV7-6 TRBD1 few TGTGCCAGCAGTCACAGGGGAAGTGAAGCTTTCTTT CASSHRGSEAFF
TRBJ1-5 TRBV6-1 TRBD1 - TGTGCCAGCAGTGACCTCCAGGGGGCGGGCAATCAGCCCCAGCATTTT CASSDLQGAGNQPQHF
TRBJ1-2 TRBV19 - - TGTGCCAGTACAAAGGGAGGGGTCGGCTATGGCTACACCTTC CASTKGGVGYGYTF
TRBJ2-3 TRBV24-1 - - TGTGCCACCAGTGATGTTGCGTCGACAAGGCATACAGATACGCAGTATTTT CATSDVASTRHTDTQYF
TRBJ2-2 TRBV6-5 TRBD2 - TGTGCCAGCAGTTCCCCTAGCGGTAACACCGGGGAGCTGTTTTTT CASSSPSGNTGELFF
TRBJ2-7 TRBV4-2 TRBD1 - TGTGCCAGCAGCCAAGATCTAGGCGGGCAGGGGGTAGGTATACCGACCTACGAGCAGTACTTC CASSQDLGGQGVGIPTYEQYF
TRBJ1-3 TRBV20-1 - few TGCAGTGCTAGTAGGGAGGACAGAAACACCATATATTTT CSASREDRNTIYF
TRBJ2-1 TRBV7-2 TRBD2 - TGTGCCAGCAGCTTTTTCCTGGGCCAAGTAGCGGGAGGACGGATGGAGTTCTTC CASSFFLGQVAGGRMEFF
TRBJ1-5 TRBV7-2 - - TGTGCCAGCAGCTTAGCAGGGGCAGGGGTCTACTCCGAAGTGGGGCCCCAGCATTTT CASSLAGAGVYSEVGPQHF
TRBJ2-7 TRBV5-1 TRBD1 - TGCGCCAGCAGCTGGGGGGACAGGGTAGGAGACGAGCAGTACTTC CASSWGDRVGDEQYF